This T cell receptor beta chain was sequenced in a study of cytomegalovirus exposure and HLA in healthy donors. Germline V gene data show CDR1 as SEHNR and CDR2 as FQNEAQ (reference sequence). This CDR3 contains 15 residues. Trimming took off 3 bases at V and 12 bases at J, with 21 bases between the two ends. A note on this clone: As yet, its antigen is unknown.

13 Jbeta primers and 60 Vbeta primers were used for the PCR. TCRdb's copy holds only in-frame clones and misses some; the assay was immunoSEQ multiplex PCR. The table shows 80,000 to 130,000 clones, with 79% occurring only once. Study findings and constraints: Among donors in an Asian-associated ancestry cluster, a later analysis reportedly found fewer N-insertions than the approximately 700-donor mean. The likely origin of a cluster of highly shared sequence variants was a sequencing artifact.

Sequences were obtained from PBMCs. This chain joins TRBV7-9 and TRBJ2-1; weak D call: TRBD2 (6 bases). The clonotype originates from a female donor in good health and CMV-seropositive. The CDR3 DNA reads TGTGCCAGCAGCTTTAGCGGACTCGTCGCAGACGGGCAGTTCTTC. Protein: CASSFSGLVADGQFF.